Sequencing of this TCR beta chain was carried out in a study of blood T cell repertoires in COVID-19. Background on the study: Samples came from the United States, Italy and Spain, spanning acute and convalescent COVID-19. PBMCs, B-cell-depleted T cells, or T cells provided the cDNA or gDNA that made up the material.

The germline V gene has CDR1 SGHRS and CDR2 YFSETQ. The trim removed 0 bases at V and 6 bases at J, leaving 13 bases unmatched. The CDR3 is 17 residues long. In the original processing: Using reference gene primer amplification, nucleated cell counts were estimated. TCRdb's table, derived via immunoSEQ multiplex PCR, lists solely in-frame clones and lacks some. The V and J calls and the clone size are those of that table, but D and trimming were determined from the DNA. Here the sample spans about half a million clones, 85% to 90% being singletons. In Seattle, patients joined the study during active infection and were tracked longitudinally.

The receptor was derived from a man between 18 and 29 years old with COVID-19, enrolled during active disease. J is TRBJ2-3 and V is TRBV5-1, with 7 nucleotides matching TRBD1. Material for sequencing was peripheral blood. CDR3: CASSLDQQGSFSDTQYF. The CDR3 coding sequence is TGCGCCAGCAGCTTGGATCAACAGGGGTCCTTTTCTGATACGCAGTATTTT.